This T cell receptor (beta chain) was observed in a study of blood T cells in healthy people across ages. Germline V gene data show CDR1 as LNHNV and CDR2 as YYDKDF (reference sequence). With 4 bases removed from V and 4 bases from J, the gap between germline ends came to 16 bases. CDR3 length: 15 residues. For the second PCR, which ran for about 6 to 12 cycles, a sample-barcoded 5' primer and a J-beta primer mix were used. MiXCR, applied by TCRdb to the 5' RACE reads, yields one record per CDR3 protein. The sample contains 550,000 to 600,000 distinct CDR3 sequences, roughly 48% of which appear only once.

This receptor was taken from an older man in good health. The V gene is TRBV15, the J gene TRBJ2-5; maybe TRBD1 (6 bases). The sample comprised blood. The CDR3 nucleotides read TGTGCCACCAGCACTGGCAGGGGAACACGAGAGACCCAGTACTTC. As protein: CATSTGRGTRETQYF.